The next 17 T cell receptor beta chains were all read from a single sample in a study of T cells in Graves' hyperthyroidism and ophthalmopathy. From RNA transcripts, TCR beta CDR3 regions were amplified. First-round RT-PCR of the TCR CDR3 relied on the HTBI primer set. In TCRdb, the multiplex PCR reads were re-called with MiXCR into one record per CDR3 protein. Of about 600,000 distinct CDR3 sequences listed, 16% are singletons. The sequencing input was blood. The receptors here all came from a middle-aged woman with Graves' ophthalmopathy.

The rearrangement uses TRBV12-3 or TRBV12-4 and TRBJ1-6, with TRBD1 matching 10 bases. V lost 5 bases, J lost 11 bases, and 6 bases stayed unmatched. The CDR3 contains 14 residues. The DNA of the CDR3 is TGTGCCAGCAGTCGCCTCGGACAGGGGGCACCCCTCCACTTT. This gives the protein CASSRLGQGAPLHF.

This clonotype appeared many times. V and J are TRBV6-1 and TRBJ1-1, with D perhaps TRBD1 (6 bases). Trimming stripped 6 bases from V and 4 bases from J, with 15 bases between. CDR3 length equals 14 residues. Germline V gene sequence: CDR1 MNHNS, CDR2 SASEGT. The DNA for the CDR3 is TGTGCCAGCAGGGGGGCAGAGGATATCACTGAAGCTTTCTTT. As protein: CASRGAEDITEAFF.

This clonotype has at least ten counts. The J gene is TRBJ2-1, the V gene TRBV18, with D perhaps matching TRBD1 or TRBD2 (5 bases each). The CDR3 consists of 14 residues. With 6 bases removed from V and 9 bases from J, the gap between germline ends came to 18 bases. Germline assignment: CDR1 KGHSH and CDR2 LQKENI. The CDR3 bases are TGTGCCAGCTCCCCGCAAACCGGGACCAGTGAGCAGTTCTTC. It encodes CASSPQTGTSEQFF.

This clonotype was found many times. The rearrangement links TRBV2 to TRBJ2-3; D ambiguous. Germline CDR1 is SNHLY and CDR2 is FYNNEI. V lost 3 bases and J lost 4, with 14 bases in between. This CDR3 is built from 15 residues. As DNA, the CDR3 is TGTGCCAGCAGTGACACAGCGATCTTACCAGATACGCAGTATTTT. Amino acids: CASSDTAILPDTQYF.

This clonotype was counted many times. The chain uses TRBV7-9 and TRBJ2-7; D possibly uses TRBD1 or TRBD2 (5 bases each). Germline loops: CDR1 SEHNR, CDR2 FQNEAQ (reference sequence). The CDR3 is made up of 18 amino acids. Deletions cut 2 bases from V and 3 bases from J, with 23 bases between. As DNA, the CDR3 is TGTGCCAGCAGCTTAAGTTGGGTACCCGGGACCCGAAACTACGAGCAGTACTTC. It encodes CASSLSWVPGTRNYEQYF.

This clonotype was seen only a few times. The rearrangement links TRBV5-1 to TRBJ2-7; D may correspond to TRBD1 or TRBD2 (6 bases each). From germline, CDR1 is SGHRS and CDR2 YFSETQ. The CDR3 runs 14 residues. Trimming took off 4 bases at V and 2 bases at J, with 13 bases between the two ends. The CDR3 here is CASSRGPGAYEQYF. The CDR3 nucleotides are TGCGCCAGCAGCCGGGGGCCCGGGGCCTACGAGCAGTACTTC.

Note on this clonotype: This may be a read error, as it is one base from a much larger clone. The chain links TRBV2 to TRBJ2-2; D is perhaps TRBD1 (6 bases). There are 15 residues in the CDR3. CDR1 is SNHLY, CDR2 FYNNEI, per germline. V was pared by 8 bases and J by 1 base, with 14 bases between. The CDR3 nucleotides are TGTGCCAGCGGGACAAGGGGGTTGAACACCGGGGAGCTGTTTTTT. It codes for CASGTRGLNTGELFF. Full variable domain (outside the CDR3, taken from reference TRBV2 and TRBJ2-2): EPEVTQTPSHQVTQMGQEVILRCVPISNHLYFYWYRQILGQKVEFLVSFYNNEISEKSEIFDDQFSVERPDGSNFTLKIRSTKLEDSAMYFCASGTRGLNTGELFFGEGSRLTVL.

The table lists this clonotype with many counts. DNA of the CDR3: TGTGCCTGCAAAGGACAGGAACGCTCTGGAAACACCATATATTTT. Translated: CACKGQERSGNTIYF. The V and J genes are TRBV30 and TRBJ1-3, with 7 bases identical to TRBD1. The CDR3 totals 15 residues. J was trimmed by 0 bases and V by 6 bases; bases with no gene match: 8. Germline V gives CDR1 GTSNPN, CDR2 SVGIG (reference sequence).

The sample holds many counts of this clonotype. V and J are TRBV20-1 and TRBJ1-5; TRBD1 might be the D (5 bases). This CDR3 region has 14 residues. Trimming took off 3 bases at V and 0 bases at J, with 9 bases between the two ends. Germline V CDR1 and CDR2: DFQATT, SNEGSKA (reference sequence). CDR3 sequence reads: CSASKTDSNQPQHF. The CDR3 DNA follows: TGCAGTGCTAGCAAGACAGATAGCAATCAGCCCCAGCATTTT.

This clonotype was picked up many times. The chain joins TRBV20-1 to TRBJ2-4; 8 nucleotides line up with TRBD1. Germline V gives CDR1 DFQATT, CDR2 SNEGSKA (reference sequence). The CDR3 runs 14 residues. Trimming took 6 bases from V and 5 from J; bases not matched to a gene: 9. CDR3 in DNA: TGCAGTGCCCAGGGCAGGGGGCGCGAAAACATTCAGTACTTC. This encodes CSAQGRGRENIQYF.

This clonotype was seen repeatedly, ten times or more. The rearrangement uses TRBV28 and TRBJ1-1; 7 bases fit TRBD1. CDR1 is MDHEN, CDR2 SYDVKM, per germline. The length of the CDR3 is 15 residues. With V trimmed by 5 bases and J by 1 base, 7 bases remained unmatched. The CDR3 coding sequence is TGTGCCAGCAGTCCCCTGACAGGGAAGAACACTGAAGCTTTCTTT. Encoded protein: CASSPLTGKNTEAFF.

This clonotype was seen more than once but under ten times. Here the CDR3 DNA reads TGCGCCAGCAGTGGAGCCGGGACCGCAAACTACAATGAGCAGTTCTTC. Translation gives CASSGAGTANYNEQFF. The genes are TRBV10-2 and TRBJ2-1; D assignment may be TRBD1 or TRBD2 (5 bases each). Germline loops: CDR1 WSHSY, CDR2 SAAADI. V was trimmed by 4 bases and J by 3 bases, leaving 16 bases between them. The CDR3 runs 16 residues.

The sample holds a few counts of this clonotype. The rearrangement uses TRBV20-1 and TRBJ1-1; no firm D call. Germline V gene data show CDR1 as DFQATT and CDR2 as SNEGSKA (reference sequence). The CDR3 covers 13 residues. V lost 3 bases and J 8 bases, leaving 16 bases between the germline ends. DNA of the CDR3: TGCAGTGCTAGTGATGGAGCGGACCCCGAAGCTTTCTTT. This encodes CSASDGADPEAFF.

Ten or more counts support this clonotype. This chain uses TRBV28 with TRBJ2-1; D possibly matches TRBD1 or TRBD2 (7 bases each). This CDR3 is built from 14 residues. The V gene lost 4 bases and the J gene lost 8 bases, with 15 bases spanning the gap. Germline CDR1 reads MDHEN; CDR2 reads SYDVKM. CDR3 nucleotide sequence: TGTGCCAGCAGTTACAGGGGAGGGGTCGATGAGCAGTTCTTC. This sequence encodes CASSYRGGVDEQFF. Drawing the rest from reference TRBV28 and TRBJ2-1, the complete variable domain is DVKVTQSSRYLVKRTGEKVFLECVQDMDHENMFWYRQDPGLGLRLIYFSYDVKMKEKGDIPEGYSVSREKKERFSLILESASTNQTSMYLCASSYRGGVDEQFFGPGTRLTVL.

The chain uses TRBV19 and TRBJ2-1, with 10 bases lining up with TRBD2. Germline assignment: CDR1 LNHDA and CDR2 SQIVND (reference sequence). The CDR3 has 16 residues. V trimming: 3 bases; J trimming: 2 bases; junction bases outside the gene matches: 4. This CDR3 reads CASSIGLAGAYNEQFF. CDR3 nucleotides: TGTGCCAGTAGTATTGGGCTAGCGGGGGCCTACAATGAGCAGTTCTTC.

This clonotype was picked up many times. This chain uses TRBV20-1 with TRBJ2-7; 8 nucleotides align to TRBD1. With V trimmed by 6 bases and J by 3 bases, 7 bases remained unmatched. The CDR3 runs 13 residues. CDR1 and CDR2 (germline): DFQATT, SNEGSKA (reference sequence). The CDR3 DNA reads as TGCAGTGCACGACAGGGGAGGCTCTACGAGCAGTACTTC. It codes for CSARQGRLYEQYF.

This clonotype was counted only a few times. This could be a read error, since a much larger clone is one nucleotide away. J is TRBJ2-7 and V is TRBV20-1, with D possibly being TRBD2 (7 bases). The CDR3 is made up of 13 amino acids. Trimming shortened V by 5 bases and J by 4 bases, and 15 bases separated the two germline ends. Germline V gene data show CDR1 as DFQATT and CDR2 as SNEGSKA (reference sequence). The CDR3 reads CSAGGGAEYEQYF. The DNA for the CDR3 is TGCAGTGCTGGGGGGGGGGCAGAGTACGAGCAGTACTTC.